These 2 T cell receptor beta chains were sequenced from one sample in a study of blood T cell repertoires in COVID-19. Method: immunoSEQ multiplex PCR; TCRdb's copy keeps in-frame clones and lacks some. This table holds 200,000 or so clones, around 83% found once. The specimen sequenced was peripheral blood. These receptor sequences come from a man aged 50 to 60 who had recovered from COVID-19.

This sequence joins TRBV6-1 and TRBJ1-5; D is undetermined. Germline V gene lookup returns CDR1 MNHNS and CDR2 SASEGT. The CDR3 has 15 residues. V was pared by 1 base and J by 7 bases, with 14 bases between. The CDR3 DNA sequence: TGTGCCAGCAGTGAAGGGGGAGCGTGGGGACAGCCCCAGCATTTT. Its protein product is CASSEGGAWGQPQHF.

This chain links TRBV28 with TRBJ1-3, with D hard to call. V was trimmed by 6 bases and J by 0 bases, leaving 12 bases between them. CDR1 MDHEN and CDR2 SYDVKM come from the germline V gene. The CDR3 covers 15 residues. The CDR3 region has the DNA TGTGCCAGCAGCATAACACCGATCTCTGGAAACACCATATATTTT. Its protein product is CASSITPISGNTIYF.